This T cell receptor beta chain was found in a study of radiation and T cells in renal cell carcinoma. Study-wide points: From baseline, blood top tumor clonotypes peaked at 2 weeks post-radiation.

The table came from immunoSEQ multiplex PCR; TCRdb's copy has only in-frame clones and leaves some out. The table records 100,000 to 150,000 clones, 80% to 85% of them present only once. From germline, CDR1 is SNHLY and CDR2 FYNNEI. The CDR3 loop spans 16 amino acids. The V segment lost 7 bases and the J segment 1 base; nucleotides outside the gene matches: 8. In regard to this clone: The antigen remains undetermined.

Noted time point: baseline pretreatment blood. The sample's treatment: 15 Gy SBRT to primary tumor, nephrectomy 4 weeks later. The V gene is TRBV2, the J gene TRBJ1-1; 11 bases are a match to TRBD1. The origin of this receptor is an older woman with renal cell carcinoma. The specimen was blood, collected from a patient whose treatment included radiotherapy and nephrectomy. Here the CDR3 reads CASKRDRGGENTEAFF. The CDR3 DNA reads as TGTGCCAGCAAGCGGGACAGGGGGGGTGAGAACACTGAAGCTTTCTTT.